Below, one TCR beta chain is given with its context. This record comes from a study of blood T cell repertoires in COVID-19. Study overall: The cDNA or gDNA used as material had been derived from T cells, B-cell-depleted T cells, or PBMCs.

The V and J ends lost 0 bases and 2 bases, in that order; junction bases with no gene match: 6. The germline gives CDR1 SGHDN, CDR2 FVKESK. There are 17 residues in the CDR3. In the study's own analysis: Amplification of reference gene primers provided the estimated nucleated cell counts. TCRdb's table, derived via immunoSEQ multiplex PCR, lists solely in-frame clones and lacks some. From that table come the V and J calls and clone size; the DNA was used to work out D and trimming. The sample has approximately 180,000 clones; 82% are singletons. The origin of this receptor is a woman in her 70s with acute or convalescent COVID-19. V is TRBV14 and J is TRBJ2-7; 11 bases are a match to TRBD2. Sequencing was carried out using peripheral blood. The CDR3 spells CASSQDGGLAVPYEQYF. The CDR3 nucleotides are TGTGCCAGCAGCCAAGATGGGGGACTAGCGGTCCCCTACGAGCAGTACTTC.